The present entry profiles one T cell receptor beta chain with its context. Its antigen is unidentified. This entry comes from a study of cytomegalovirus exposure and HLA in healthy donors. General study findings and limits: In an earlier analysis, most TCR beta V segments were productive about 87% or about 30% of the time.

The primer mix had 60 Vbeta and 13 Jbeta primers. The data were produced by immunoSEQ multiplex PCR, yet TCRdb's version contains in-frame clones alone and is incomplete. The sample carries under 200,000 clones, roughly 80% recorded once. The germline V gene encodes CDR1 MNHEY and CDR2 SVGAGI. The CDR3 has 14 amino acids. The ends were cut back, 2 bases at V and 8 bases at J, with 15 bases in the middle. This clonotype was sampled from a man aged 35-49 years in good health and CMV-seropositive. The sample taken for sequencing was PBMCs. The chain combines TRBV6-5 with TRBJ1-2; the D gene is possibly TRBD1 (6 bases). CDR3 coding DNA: TGTGCCAGCAGTTACCTGGGACAAAGGGAAGGCTACACCTTC. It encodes CASSYLGQREGYTF.